The 27 T cell receptor beta chains presented below share a single source sample, sequenced in a study of blood T cell repertoires in COVID-19. Data came from immunoSEQ multiplex PCR; TCRdb stores just in-frame clones and leaves some out. The sample records 70,000 to 85,000 clones, roughly 86% being singletons. The sample consisted of peripheral blood. These receptors came from a woman over 75 in a cohort sampled during active or convalescent COVID-19.

The rearrangement uses TRBV6-6 and TRBJ2-1; 7 positions match TRBD2. Unmatched junction bases numbered 10, after V lost 5 bases and J lost 6 bases. Germline loops: CDR1 MNHNY, CDR2 SVGAGI (reference sequence). This CDR3 has 15 residues. Here the CDR3 DNA reads TGTGCCAGCAGTACACCCAGACTAGCAGCCAATGAGCAGTTCTTC. Translation: CASSTPRLAANEQFF.

This clone has ten or more counts. The V call is TRBV7-9, the J call TRBJ2-1; 7 bases match TRBD1. After removal of 6 bases from V and 12 bases from J, the junction contained 8 bases not matched to a gene. The germline V gene encodes CDR1 SEHNR and CDR2 FQNEAQ (reference sequence). The length of the CDR3 is 12 residues. CDR3 nucleotide sequence: TGTGCCAGCAGACCGCCTGGGGACAGGCAGTTCTTC. As protein: CASRPPGDRQFF.

The chain combines TRBV29-1 with TRBJ1-1; 7 positions agree with TRBD1. This CDR3 has 13 residues. J was trimmed by 3 bases and V by 4 bases; bases with no gene match: 5. Germline V gene lookup returns CDR1 SQVTM and CDR2 ANQGSEA. CDR3 region: CSVATGLYTEAFF. The DNA of the CDR3 is TGCAGCGTTGCGACAGGGTTGTACACTGAAGCTTTCTTT.

The chain recombines TRBV9 with TRBJ1-5; a weak D match, TRBD1 (5 bases). The CDR3 is made up of 15 amino acids. Trimming shortened V by 4 bases and J by 7 bases, and 18 bases separated the two germline ends. Germline-derived CDR1 and CDR2 are SGDLS and YYNGEE. CDR3 sequence reads: CASSPGEGPRQPQHF. The DNA of the CDR3 is TGTGCCAGCAGCCCGGGGGAGGGCCCCAGGCAGCCCCAGCATTTT.

The rearrangement joins TRBV29-1 to TRBJ2-3; a weak D match, TRBD1 (5 bases). Trimming removed 7 bases at V and 0 bases at J, with 14 bases between. In germline, CDR1 is SQVTM, CDR2 ANQGSEA. The CDR3 is made up of 14 amino acids. The CDR3 coding sequence is TGCAGCGCCCCGACCCAGGGAAGCACAGATACGCAGTATTTT. The encoded protein is CSAPTQGSTDTQYF.

The chain has TRBV6-5 and TRBJ1-2; 9 bases map to TRBD1. Losses at the gene ends were 7 bases for V and 4 bases for J; bases not matched to a gene: 10. The germline V gene has CDR1 MNHEY and CDR2 SVGAGI. The CDR3 spans 15 residues. CDR3 DNA: TGTGCCAGCATACAACAGGGGGCTGTAGGCTATGGCTACACCTTC. This gives the protein CASIQQGAVGYGYTF.

The chain has TRBV10-2 and TRBJ1-5; D gene uncertain. The CDR3 covers 15 residues. The ends were cut back, 8 bases at V and 1 base at J, with 15 bases in the middle. Germline V lookup: CDR1 WSHSY, CDR2 SAAADI. This chain's CDR3 is CASRKDGGSNQPQHF. The CDR3 DNA sequence: TGCGCCAGCCGAAAGGATGGCGGCAGCAATCAGCCCCAGCATTTT.

The chain combines TRBV27 with TRBJ1-1; D is uncertain. Germline values: CDR1 MNHEY, CDR2 SMNVEV (reference sequence). The CDR3 is made up of 13 amino acids. V lost 2 bases and J 8 bases, leaving 12 bases between the germline ends. CDR3 bases: TGTGCCAGCAGTTTAGGGAGAAGTGCCGAAGCTTTCTTT. Amino acids: CASSLGRSAEAFF.

The chain uses TRBV2 and TRBJ2-7; TRBD2 might be the D (6 bases). With 6 bases removed from V and 3 bases from J, the gap between germline ends came to 12 bases. Germline lookup yields CDR1 SNHLY and CDR2 FYNNEI. The CDR3 covers 13 residues. The CDR3 nucleotides read TGTGCCAGCAGCTCTGGGACTTTCTACGAGCAGTACGTC. This gives the protein CASSSGTFYEQYV.

CDR3 nucleotides: TGTGCCAGGGAAGGGACTAGCGGGAGAGAGACCCAGTACTTC. It encodes CAREGTSGRETQYF. The rearrangement links TRBV2 to TRBJ2-5; TRBD2 matches 14 bases. From germline, CDR1 is SNHLY and CDR2 FYNNEI. Trimming cost V 9 bases and J 4 bases; bases outside gene matches: 4. The CDR3 contains 14 residues. Supplemented by reference TRBV2 and TRBJ2-5, the full variable domain reads EPEVTQTPSHQVTQMGQEVILRCVPISNHLYFYWYRQILGQKVEFLVSFYNNEISEKSEIFDDQFSVERPDGSNFTLKIRSTKLEDSAMYFCAREGTSGRETQYFGPGTRLLVL.

This chain joins TRBV12-3 or TRBV12-4 and TRBJ1-5; D remains ambiguous. The CDR3 runs to 13 residues. Trimming shortened V by 5 bases and J by 7 bases, and 12 bases separated the two germline ends. CDR3 nucleotide sequence: TGTGCCAGCAGTGGCGGGGTTGAACAGCCCCAGCATTTT. It is translated as CASSGGVEQPQHF.

The gene calls are TRBV10-3 and TRBJ2-3; the match to TRBD2 covers 8 bases. The CDR3 is 13 amino acids. The germline gives CDR1 ENHRY, CDR2 SYGVKD. Trimming at V came to 11 bases and at J to 0 bases, leaving 4 bases not matched to a gene. The CDR3 spells CASSSGSTDTQYF. The CDR3 DNA reads as TGTGCCTCCTCTAGCGGGAGCACAGATACGCAGTATTTT.

V gene TRBV15 combines with J gene TRBJ1-1; 9 nucleotides agree with TRBD1. CDR3 length equals 14 residues. Germline assignment: CDR1 LNHNV and CDR2 YYDKDF (reference sequence). V lost 3 bases to trimming and J lost 5 bases; unmatched junction nucleotides: 4. The CDR3 DNA is TGTGCCACCAGCAGGGGACAGGGAGTTACTGAAGCTTTCTTT. Translated, it gives CATSRGQGVTEAFF. The full variable domain, its missing parts supplied by reference TRBV15 and TRBJ1-1, is DAMVIQNPRYQVTQFGKPVTLSCSQTLNHNVMYWYQQKSSQAPKLLFHYYDKDFNNEADTPDNFQSRRPNTSFCFLDIRSPGLGDTAMYLCATSRGQGVTEAFFGQGTRLTVV.

This clone has more than one count but fewer than ten. The J gene is TRBJ1-3, the V gene TRBV10-2; D not certain. V lost 4 bases and J 0 bases, leaving 4 bases between the germline ends. Germline CDR1 WSHSY, CDR2 SAAADI. The CDR3 sequence is 13 residues long. The CDR3 DNA is TGCGCCAGCAGTGTCGGCTCTGGAAACACCATATATTTT. Encoded protein: CASSVGSGNTIYF.

The chain links TRBV11-2 to TRBJ2-2; perhaps TRBD1 as D (6 bases). Trimming took off 5 bases at V and 5 bases at J, with 9 bases between the two ends. Germline V gene lookup returns CDR1 SGHAT and CDR2 FQNNGV. This CDR3 contains 13 residues. CDR3 residues: CASSQQGTGELFF. The CDR3 DNA reads TGTGCCAGCAGCCAACAGGGTACCGGGGAGCTGTTTTTT.

CDR3 amino acids: CASSTSRTGGRETQYF. CDR3 DNA sequence: TGTGCCAGTAGTACCTCTCGGACAGGGGGCCGGGAGACCCAGTACTTC. The rearrangement links TRBV19 to TRBJ2-5, with 11 bases identical to TRBD1. This CDR3 contains 16 residues. The V gene's germline CDR1 is LNHDA and CDR2 SQIVND (reference sequence). V shed 4 bases, J shed 5 bases, and the junction held 9 bases outside the gene matches.

The V and J genes are TRBV7-8 and TRBJ2-3; D possibly corresponds to TRBD2 (6 bases). CDR3 length: 15 amino acids. With 1 base removed from V and 1 base from J, the gap between germline ends came to 9 bases. Germline lookup yields CDR1 SGHVS and CDR2 FQNEAQ. In nucleotides, the CDR3 is TGTGCCAGCAGCTTAGAGGGAGGTGGCACAGATACGCAGTATTTT. This translates into CASSLEGGGTDTQYF.

The chain recombines TRBV28 with TRBJ1-5; D possibly corresponds to TRBD1 (5 bases). The CDR3 sequence is 14 residues long. Germline-derived CDR1 and CDR2 are MDHEN and SYDVKM. V lost 11 bases and J lost 0, with 14 bases in between. CDR3: CAAHGGYSNQPQHF. The CDR3 DNA sequence: TGTGCCGCCCACGGGGGATATAGCAATCAGCCCCAGCATTTT.

This chain uses TRBV2 with TRBJ2-2; TRBD1 aligns across 9 bases. The ends lost 5 bases at V and 6 bases at J; junction bases unmatched: 4. Germline V gives CDR1 SNHLY, CDR2 FYNNEI. The CDR3 extends over 14 amino acids. DNA of the CDR3: TGTGCCAGCAGTATAGGGACAGGGTCCGGGGAGCTGTTTTTT. Protein sequence: CASSIGTGSGELFF.

This clone was counted a single time. The chain has TRBV5-1 and TRBJ1-1, with D possibly being TRBD1 (6 bases). Trimming pared 5 bases from V and 5 bases from J, leaving 16 bases between. Germline-derived CDR1 and CDR2 are SGHRS and YFSETQ. This CDR3 contains 14 residues. CDR3 bases: TGCGCCAGCAGGACAGGCTCGAGGGATACTGAAGCTTTCTTT. This gives the protein CASRTGSRDTEAFF.

The CDR3 protein is CASSFRDRGRNEQFF. DNA for the CDR3: TGTGCCAGTAGTTTCCGGGACAGGGGGCGTAATGAGCAGTTCTTC. V usage is TRBV19 and J usage is TRBJ2-1; 12 bases align to TRBD1. Losses at the gene ends were 5 bases for V and 7 bases for J; bases not matched to a gene: 6. The CDR3 loop spans 15 amino acids. CDR1 is LNHDA and CDR2 is SQIVND in the germline V gene (reference sequence). Together with reference TRBV19 and TRBJ2-1, the CDR3 gives the full variable domain: DGGITQSPKYLFRKEGQNVTLSCEQNLNHDAMYWYRQDPGQGLRLIYYSQIVNDFQKGDIAEGYSVSREKKESFPLTVTSAQKNPTAFYLCASSFRDRGRNEQFFGPGTRLTVL.

This chain uses TRBV7-8 with TRBJ2-3, with TRBD1 identical over 10 bases. J lost 5 bases, V lost 5 bases, and 13 bases had no gene match. CDR1 is SGHVS, CDR2 FQNEAQ, per germline. The CDR3 sequence is 17 residues long. CDR3: CASSRPGQGIARDTQYF. The CDR3 region has the DNA TGTGCCAGCAGCAGACCGGGACAGGGGATAGCGAGAGATACGCAGTATTTT. Combining the CDR3 with reference TRBV7-8 and TRBJ2-3 gives the whole variable domain GAGVSQSPRYKVAKRGQDVALRCDPISGHVSLFWYQQALGQGPEFLTYFQNEAQLDKSGLPSDRFFAERPEGSVSTLKIQRTQQEDSAVYLCASSRPGQGIARDTQYFGPGTRLTVL.

The rearrangement uses TRBV6-1 and TRBJ1-1, with D maybe TRBD1 (6 bases). The CDR3 has 13 amino acids. Deletions cut 1 base from V and 11 bases from J, with 14 bases between. CDR1 and CDR2 from the germline V gene are MNHNS and SASEGT. The DNA for the CDR3 is TGTGCCAGCAGTGAAGGGGTGGGGACAAGCGCTTTCTTT. Translating it yields CASSEGVGTSAFF.

The V gene is TRBV18, the J gene TRBJ1-3, with D perhaps matching TRBD1 (5 bases). The CDR3 has 16 amino acids. V lost 3 bases to trimming and J lost 2 bases, with 14 bases between them. Germline assignment: CDR1 KGHSH and CDR2 LQKENI. CDR3 bases: TGTGCCAGCTCACCTACGACAGTAATTACTGGAAACACCATATATTTT. Translated: CASSPTTVITGNTIYF.

V gene TRBV12-3 or TRBV12-4 combines with J gene TRBJ1-2; D gene ambiguous. This CDR3 is built from 13 residues. V was trimmed by 7 bases and J by 6 bases, leaving 15 bases between them. The CDR3 nucleotides read TGTGCCAGCACTCCGGGCCCCGGGGATGGCTACACCTTC. Its translation: CASTPGPGDGYTF.

The chain combines TRBV6-1 with TRBJ1-1, with D possibly being TRBD1 (6 bases). The V end was cut by 4 bases, the J end by 0 bases, with 18 bases between. The CDR3 spans 17 residues. Germline CDR1 is MNHNS and CDR2 is SASEGT. CDR3 loop: CASSGTGTLWLNTEAFF. In DNA form, the CDR3 reads TGTGCCAGCAGTGGCACAGGGACGCTCTGGTTGAACACTGAAGCTTTCTTT.

The chain carries TRBV6-6 and TRBJ1-4; TRBD1 matches at 9 bases. V shed 6 bases and J 5 bases; nucleotides not matched to a gene: 4. Germline CDR1 is MNHNY and CDR2 is SVGAGI (reference sequence). CDR3 length equals 14 residues. The CDR3 spells CASRDRGGNEKLFF. The CDR3 DNA reads as TGTGCCAGCAGGGACAGGGGAGGGAATGAAAAACTGTTTTTT.